The 17 T cell receptor beta chains presented below share a single source sample, sequenced in a study of blood T cell repertoires in COVID-19. Data came from immunoSEQ multiplex PCR; TCRdb stores just in-frame clones and leaves some out. The sample includes some 320,000 clones, about 90% seen only once; the top ten take roughly 8%. Sample: peripheral blood. All receptors derive from a woman in her forties or fifties who had recovered from COVID-19.

The chain links TRBV7-9 to TRBJ2-7, with TRBD2 identical over 9 bases. After removal of 4 bases from V and 2 bases from J, the junction contained 6 bases not matched to a gene. The CDR3 totals 15 residues. Germline V gene lookup returns CDR1 SEHNR and CDR2 FQNEAQ (reference sequence). CDR3 nucleotide sequence: TGTGCCAGCAGCTCCCAAGGCGGGGGGGCCTACGAGCAGTACTTC. This gives the protein CASSSQGGGAYEQYF.

This sequence joins TRBV7-2 and TRBJ2-7; TRBD2 matches 16 bases. The germline V gene encodes CDR1 SGHTA and CDR2 FQGNSA. V was pared by 0 bases and J by 4 bases, with 3 bases of the junction left unmatched. This CDR3 contains 17 residues. CDR3 in amino acids: CASSLASGLAGGYEQYF. The CDR3, as DNA: TGTGCCAGCAGCTTAGCCTCGGGACTAGCGGGAGGGTACGAGCAGTACTTC.

This chain joins TRBV2 and TRBJ1-5; tentatively, D is TRBD1 (6 bases). The V end was cut by 3 bases, the J end by 6 bases, with 18 bases between. From germline, CDR1 is SNHLY and CDR2 FYNNEI. This CDR3 has 16 residues. The CDR3 DNA follows: TGTGCCAGCAGTGATCCGGGGTCAGGGACAAGTCAGCCCCAGCATTTT. This encodes CASSDPGSGTSQPQHF.

This chain links TRBV7-9 with TRBJ1-1; D is unclear. Trimming stripped 4 bases from V and 2 bases from J, with 11 bases between. The length of the CDR3 is 14 residues. Germline V lookup: CDR1 SEHNR, CDR2 FQNEAQ (reference sequence). CDR3 amino acids: CASSSVGLNTEAFF. The CDR3 region has the DNA TGTGCCAGCAGCTCGGTTGGACTTAACACTGAAGCTTTCTTT.

This chain's CDR3 is CASRPTSGRTDTQYF. In DNA form, the CDR3 reads TGTGCCAGCAGGCCGACTAGCGGGCGCACAGATACGCAGTATTTT. The chain links TRBV6-6 to TRBJ2-3, with TRBD2 identical over 10 bases. The CDR3 loop spans 15 amino acids. The germline gives CDR1 MNHNY, CDR2 SVGAGI (reference sequence). V lost 6 bases to trimming and J lost 1 base; unmatched junction nucleotides: 4.

A remark on this clone: Additional DNA sequences in this sample encode the identical CDR3. The chain employs TRBV18 and TRBJ2-7, with 10 nucleotides matching TRBD1. The V gene end was trimmed by 1 base and the J gene end by 5 bases; junction bases not matched to a gene: 2. Looked up from germline, CDR1 is KGHSH and CDR2 is LQKENI. CDR3 length: 14 residues. CDR3 loop: CASSPRQGADEQYF. The CDR3 nucleotides read TGTGCCAGCTCACCACGACAGGGGGCCGACGAGCAGTACTTC.

The chain couples TRBV7-9 to TRBJ2-1; 11 nucleotides line up with TRBD2. The V gene end was trimmed by 4 bases and the J gene end by 15 bases; junction bases not matched to a gene: 8. The CDR3 has 13 residues. Germline lookup yields CDR1 SEHNR and CDR2 FQNEAQ (reference sequence). CDR3 sequence: CASSSGGLAGMFF. The CDR3 bases are TGTGCCAGCAGCTCTGGCGGACTAGCGGGTATGTTCTTC.

This clone was observed once. This sequence joins TRBV4-1 and TRBJ2-3; 9 bases are shared with TRBD2. This CDR3 contains 15 residues. J was trimmed by 6 bases and V by 3 bases; bases with no gene match: 7. CDR1 and CDR2 (germline): MGHRA, YSYEKL. DNA for the CDR3: TGCGCCAGCAGCCACCCTAGCGGGGCCGGGGATACGCAGTATTTT. Translating it yields CASSHPSGAGDTQYF.

The genes are TRBV29-1 and TRBJ1-2; TRBD1 aligns across 9 bases. Per germline, CDR1 SQVTM and CDR2 ANQGSEA. The CDR3 is made up of 15 amino acids. V trimming: 6 bases; J trimming: 6 bases; junction bases outside the gene matches: 14. The CDR3 loop reads CSVVRSTRTGDGYTF. The CDR3 coding sequence is TGCAGCGTAGTCCGTAGTACTCGGACAGGGGATGGCTACACCTTC.

The gene calls are TRBV29-1 and TRBJ2-1; 7 bases are a match to TRBD2. V lost 7 bases, J lost 4 bases, and 7 bases stayed unmatched. The CDR3 loop spans 13 amino acids. Germline CDR1 and CDR2: SQVTM and ANQGSEA. The CDR3 sequence is CSAYGEGYNEQFF. In DNA, the CDR3 is TGCAGCGCGTACGGGGAGGGGTACAATGAGCAGTTCTTC.

The V and J genes are TRBV5-4 and TRBJ1-2; 9 nucleotides line up with TRBD1. There are 17 residues in the CDR3. Germline trimming cut 0 bases from V and 6 bases from J; bases unmatched to any gene: 12. Germline V gives CDR1 SGHNT, CDR2 YYREEE (reference sequence). The CDR3 nucleotides are TGTGCCAGCAGCTTGGTTCATTGGTCCGGGACAGGGAATGGCTACACCTTC. Amino acid sequence: CASSLVHWSGTGNGYTF.

The chain has TRBV5-1 and TRBJ2-5, with D possibly matching TRBD2 (5 bases). Deletions cut 4 bases from V and 7 bases from J, with 17 bases between. CDR3 length equals 14 residues. Germline CDR1 reads SGHRS; CDR2 reads YFSETQ. The CDR3 loop is CASSPDSPWGTQYF. CDR3 nucleotides: TGCGCCAGCAGCCCGGACTCTCCTTGGGGGACCCAGTACTTC. Variable domain in full (rest from reference TRBV5-1 and TRBJ2-5): KAGVTQTPRYLIKTRGQQVTLSCSPISGHRSVSWYQQTPGQGLQFLFEYFSETQRNKGNFPGRFSGRQFSNSRSEMNVSTLELGDSALYLCASSPDSPWGTQYFGPGTRLLVL.

The chain has TRBV10-3 and TRBJ2-3; tentative D call: TRBD2 (7 bases). The germline V gene has CDR1 ENHRY and CDR2 SYGVKD. The CDR3 consists of 18 residues. Trimming stripped 4 bases from V and 2 bases from J, with 22 bases between. CDR3 DNA: TGTGCCATCAGTGGCGGGGGCGAGGCGGGGGTTACCACAGATACGCAGTATTTT. Protein product: CAISGGGEAGVTTDTQYF.

This chain links TRBV28 with TRBJ2-7; 7 nucleotides match TRBD2. Germline assignment: CDR1 MDHEN and CDR2 SYDVKM. Losses at the gene ends were 7 bases for V and 4 bases for J; bases not matched to a gene: 19. CDR3 length equals 17 residues. In nucleotides, the CDR3 is TGTGCCAGCATCCCGGGGGGTAGCGGGCGGGGTGTGTACGAGCAGTACTTC. Residues: CASIPGGSGRGVYEQYF.

This chain connects TRBV29-1 to TRBJ2-7; TRBD1 or TRBD2 may be the D gene (7 bases each). This CDR3 has 12 residues. CDR1 and CDR2 from the germline V gene are SQVTM and ANQGSEA. Trimming shortened V by 7 bases and J by 7 bases, and 17 bases separated the two germline ends. CDR3 sequence: CSAGGGAAEQYF. In DNA form, the CDR3 reads TGCAGCGCAGGGGGAGGGGCCGCGGAGCAGTACTTC.

A single count supports this clone. This chain links TRBV2 with TRBJ2-7, with D tentatively TRBD2 (6 bases). V shed 5 bases and J shed 6 bases, with 14 bases lying between them. Looked up from germline, CDR1 is SNHLY and CDR2 is FYNNEI. There are 13 residues in the CDR3. The CDR3 region is CASSPGTQREQYF. CDR3 DNA: TGTGCCAGCAGTCCCGGGACTCAGCGCGAGCAGTACTTC.

This clone was seen more than once but under ten times. The rearrangement joins TRBV5-5 to TRBJ2-3; TRBD2 matches 11 bases. Germline CDR1 reads SGHKS; CDR2 reads YYEKEE (reference sequence). The CDR3 sequence is 16 residues long. Unmatched junction bases numbered 10, after V lost 3 bases and J lost 7 bases. The CDR3, as DNA: TGTGCCAGCAGCTCCACAATAGCGGGGGGGATAAATACGCAGTATTTT. This codes for CASSSTIAGGINTQYF. Complete variable domain (other parts from reference TRBV5-5 and TRBJ2-3): DAGVTQSPTHLIKTRGQQVTLRCSPISGHKSVSWYQQVLGQGPQFIFQYYEKEERGRGNFPDRFSARQFPNYSSELNVNALLLGDSALYLCASSSTIAGGINTQYFGPGTRLTVL.